This T cell receptor (beta chain) is drawn from a study of cytomegalovirus exposure and HLA in healthy donors. The PCR contained 60 Vbeta and 13 Jbeta primers. Assay: immunoSEQ multiplex PCR; the TCRdb copy retains only in-frame clones and omits some. Among some 170,000 clones listed, roughly four fifths were seen once. Trimming cost V 2 bases and J 3 bases; bases outside gene matches: 8. Looked up from germline, CDR1 is MNHNS and CDR2 is SASEGT. The CDR3 is made up of 17 amino acids. This sequence originates from a man in his forties or fifties in good health and CMV-seronegative. The genes are TRBV6-1 and TRBJ2-3; 10 bases match TRBD1. Sequencing used PBMCs. This CDR3 is CASSETDRGMGTDTQYF. CDR3 nucleotide sequence: TGTGCCAGCAGTGAAACGGACAGGGGGATGGGTACAGATACGCAGTATTTT.